This T cell receptor (beta chain) was profiled in a study of T-cell reconstitution after alpha-beta-depleted transplantation in children. This clonotype was seen at least ten times. During its preparation, the TCRbeta library received unique molecular identifiers. TCRdb reprocessed the PCR reads with MiXCR, giving one entry per CDR3 protein. The sample has over 550,000 distinct CDR3 sequences; roughly 10% are singletons. The V gene lost 3 bases and the J gene lost 4 bases, with 13 bases spanning the gap. CDR3 length: 15 residues. The V gene's germline CDR1 is KGHSH and CDR2 LQKENI. This chain links TRBV18 with TRBJ2-4, with a possible D match to TRBD2 (5 bases). The sequences come from PBMCs from the stem cell graft donor, collected from the stem cell graft. This TCR came from a human donor who donated a stem cell graft to a child with acute myeloid leukemia. Here the CDR3 reads CASSPRTGTKNIQYF. CDR3 coding DNA: TGTGCCAGCTCACCGCGGACTGGAACGAAAAACATTCAGTACTTC. The variable domain in full, with the rest retrieved from reference TRBV18 and TRBJ2-4, is NAGVMQNPRHLVRRRGQEARLRCSPMKGHSHVYWYRQLPEEGLKFMVYLQKENIIDESGMPKERFSAEFPKEGPSILRIQQVVRGDSAAYFCASSPRTGTKNIQYFGAGTRLSVL.